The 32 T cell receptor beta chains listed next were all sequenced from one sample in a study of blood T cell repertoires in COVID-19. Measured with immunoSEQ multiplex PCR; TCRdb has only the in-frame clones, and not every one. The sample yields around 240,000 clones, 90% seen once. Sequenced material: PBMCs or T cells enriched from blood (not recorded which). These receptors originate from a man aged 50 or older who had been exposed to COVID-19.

The CDR3 nucleotides are TGTGCCAGCAGCTTAGGAGGAGCGGGAGGGGGGGAGACCCAGTACTTC. Translation gives CASSLGGAGGGETQYF. This chain joins TRBV11-3 and TRBJ2-5; 10 bases align to TRBD2. CDR1 and CDR2 (germline): SGHNT, YENEEA. The CDR3 totals 16 residues. V was clipped by 1 base and J by 5 bases; unmatched bases: 7.

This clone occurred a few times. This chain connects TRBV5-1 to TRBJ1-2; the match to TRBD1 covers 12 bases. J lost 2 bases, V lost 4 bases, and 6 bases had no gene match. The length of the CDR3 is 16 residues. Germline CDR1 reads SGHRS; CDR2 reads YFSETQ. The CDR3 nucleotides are TGCGCCAGCAGCCGAGGGACAGGGGGCCTAAACTATGGCTACACCTTC. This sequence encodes CASSRGTGGLNYGYTF.

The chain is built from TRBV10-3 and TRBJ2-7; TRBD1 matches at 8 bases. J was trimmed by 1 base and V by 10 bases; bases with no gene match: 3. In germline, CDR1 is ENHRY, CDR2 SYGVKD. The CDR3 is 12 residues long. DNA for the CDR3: TGTGCCACGAACAGGGGGTCCTACGAGCAGTACTTC. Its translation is CATNRGSYEQYF.

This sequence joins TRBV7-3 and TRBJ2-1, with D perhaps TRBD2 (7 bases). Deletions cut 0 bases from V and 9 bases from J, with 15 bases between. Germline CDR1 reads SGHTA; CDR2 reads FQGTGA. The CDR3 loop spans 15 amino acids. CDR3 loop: CASSLTRGGKLEQFF. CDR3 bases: TGTGCCAGCAGCTTAACCAGGGGAGGGAAGCTTGAGCAGTTCTTC. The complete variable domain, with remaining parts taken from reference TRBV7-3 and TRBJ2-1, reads GAGVSQTPSNKVTEKGKYVELRCDPISGHTALYWYRQSLGQGPEFLIYFQGTGAADDSGLPNDRFFAVRPEGSVSTLKIQRTERGDSAVYLCASSLTRGGKLEQFFGPGTRLTVL.

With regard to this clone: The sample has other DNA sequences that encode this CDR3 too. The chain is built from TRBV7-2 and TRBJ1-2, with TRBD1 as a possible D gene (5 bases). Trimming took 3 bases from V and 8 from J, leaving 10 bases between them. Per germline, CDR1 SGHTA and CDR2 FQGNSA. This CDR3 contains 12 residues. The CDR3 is CASSLAGYGYTF. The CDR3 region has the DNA TGTGCCAGCAGCTTGGCAGGGTACGGCTACACCTTC.

In nucleotides, the CDR3 is TGTGCCAGCAGCTATCAAGAGAGGTCCTACAATGAGCAGTTCTTC. Amino acid sequence: CASSYQERSYNEQFF. The chain recombines TRBV7-9 with TRBJ2-1, with D unresolved. V lost 4 bases and J lost 1, with 11 bases in between. The CDR3 extends over 15 amino acids. Per the germline V gene, CDR1 is SEHNR and CDR2 is FQNEAQ (reference sequence). Combining the CDR3 with reference TRBV7-9 and TRBJ2-1 gives the whole variable domain DTGVSQNPRHKITKRGQNVTFRCDPISEHNRLYWYRQTLGQGPEFLTYFQNEAQLEKSRLLSDRFSAERPKGSFSTLEIQRTEQGDSAMYLCASSYQERSYNEQFFGPGTRLTVL.

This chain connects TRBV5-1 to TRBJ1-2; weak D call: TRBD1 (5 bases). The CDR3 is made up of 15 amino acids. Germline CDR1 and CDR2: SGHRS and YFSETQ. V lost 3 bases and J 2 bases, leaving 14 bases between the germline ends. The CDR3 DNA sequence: TGCGCCAGCAGCTCCTCCCCGACAGAGAACTATGGCTACACCTTC. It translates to CASSSSPTENYGYTF.

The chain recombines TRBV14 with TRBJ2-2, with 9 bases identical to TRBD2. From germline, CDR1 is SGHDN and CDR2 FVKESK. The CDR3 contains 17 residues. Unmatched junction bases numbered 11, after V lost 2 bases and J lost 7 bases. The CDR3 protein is CASSQTVAGGPIGELFF. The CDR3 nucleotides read TGTGCCAGCAGCCAAACAGTTGCGGGAGGGCCGATCGGGGAGCTGTTTTTT.

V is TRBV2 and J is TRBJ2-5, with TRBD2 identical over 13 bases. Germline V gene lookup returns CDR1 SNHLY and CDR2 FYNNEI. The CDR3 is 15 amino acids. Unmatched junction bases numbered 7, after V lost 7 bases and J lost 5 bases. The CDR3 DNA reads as TGTGCCAGCAAACTAGCGGGAGGGGGGGAGGAGACCCAGTACTTC. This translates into CASKLAGGGEETQYF.

CDR3 protein: CASSPPLREGPNEQFF. CDR3 sequence (DNA): TGTGCCAGCAGCCCACCGTTAAGGGAGGGCCCCAATGAGCAGTTCTTC. V usage is TRBV7-9 and J usage is TRBJ2-1; 7 nucleotides line up with TRBD2. The ends lost 5 bases at V and 6 bases at J; junction bases unmatched: 13. This CDR3 spans 16 amino acids. Germline CDR1 SEHNR, CDR2 FQNEAQ (reference sequence). The full variable domain, completed using reference TRBV7-9 and TRBJ2-1, is DTGVSQNPRHKITKRGQNVTFRCDPISEHNRLYWYRQTLGQGPEFLTYFQNEAQLEKSRLLSDRFSAERPKGSFSTLEIQRTEQGDSAMYLCASSPPLREGPNEQFFGPGTRLTVL.

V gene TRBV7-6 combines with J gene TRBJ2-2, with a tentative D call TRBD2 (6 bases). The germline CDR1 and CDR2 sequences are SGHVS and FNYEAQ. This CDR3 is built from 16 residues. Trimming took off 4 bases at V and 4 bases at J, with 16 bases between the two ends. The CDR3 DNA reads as TGTGCCAGCAGCTCTAGTGGGAGGCCGATCACCGGGGAGCTGTTTTTT. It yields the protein CASSSSGRPITGELFF.

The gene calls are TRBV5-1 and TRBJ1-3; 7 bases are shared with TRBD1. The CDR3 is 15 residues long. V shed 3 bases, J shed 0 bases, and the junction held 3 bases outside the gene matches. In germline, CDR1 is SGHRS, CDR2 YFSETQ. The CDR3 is CASSSGTVSGNTIYF. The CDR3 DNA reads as TGCGCCAGCAGCTCCGGGACAGTCTCTGGAAACACCATATATTTT. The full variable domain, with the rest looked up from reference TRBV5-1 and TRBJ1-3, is KAGVTQTPRYLIKTRGQQVTLSCSPISGHRSVSWYQQTPGQGLQFLFEYFSETQRNKGNFPGRFSGRQFSNSRSEMNVSTLELGDSALYLCASSSGTVSGNTIYFGEGSWLTVV.

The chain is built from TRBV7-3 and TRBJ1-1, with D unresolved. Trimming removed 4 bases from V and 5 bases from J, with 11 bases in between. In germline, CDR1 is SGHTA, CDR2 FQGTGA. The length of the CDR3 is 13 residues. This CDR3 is CASSSQIGTEAFF. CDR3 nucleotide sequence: TGTGCCAGCAGCTCACAGATTGGAACTGAAGCTTTCTTT. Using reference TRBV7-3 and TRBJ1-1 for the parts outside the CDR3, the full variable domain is GAGVSQTPSNKVTEKGKYVELRCDPISGHTALYWYRQSLGQGPEFLIYFQGTGAADDSGLPNDRFFAVRPEGSVSTLKIQRTERGDSAVYLCASSSQIGTEAFFGQGTRLTVV.

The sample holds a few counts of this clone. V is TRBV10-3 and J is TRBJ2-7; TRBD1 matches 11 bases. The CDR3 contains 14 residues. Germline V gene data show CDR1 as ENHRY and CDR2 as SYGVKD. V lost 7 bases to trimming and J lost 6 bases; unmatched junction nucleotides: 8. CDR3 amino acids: CAITMDRGLGEQYF. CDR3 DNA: TGTGCCATCACCATGGACAGGGGGCTCGGCGAGCAGTACTTC.

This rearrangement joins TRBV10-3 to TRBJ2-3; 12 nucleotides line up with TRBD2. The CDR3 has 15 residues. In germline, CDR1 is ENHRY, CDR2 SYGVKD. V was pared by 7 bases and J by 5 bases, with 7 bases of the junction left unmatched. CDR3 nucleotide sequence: TGTGCCATCAATCGACTAGCGGGAGCCGGAGATACGCAGTATTTT. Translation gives CAINRLAGAGDTQYF.

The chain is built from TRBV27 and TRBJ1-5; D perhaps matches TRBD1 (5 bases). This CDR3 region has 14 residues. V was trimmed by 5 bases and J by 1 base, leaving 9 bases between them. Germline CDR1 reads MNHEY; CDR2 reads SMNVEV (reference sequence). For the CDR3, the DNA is TGTGCCAGCAGTCCGGGGGGGAGCAATCAGCCCCAGCATTTT. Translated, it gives CASSPGGSNQPQHF.

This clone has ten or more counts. CDR3 in amino acids: CASSLLLATEAFF. The DNA for the CDR3 is TGTGCCAGCAGCTTACTGCTGGCCACTGAAGCTTTCTTT. The chain carries TRBV7-9 and TRBJ1-1; D is unresolved. Germline-derived CDR1 and CDR2 are SEHNR and FQNEAQ (reference sequence). Trimming pared 2 bases from V and 4 bases from J, leaving 8 bases between. The CDR3 sequence is 13 residues long.

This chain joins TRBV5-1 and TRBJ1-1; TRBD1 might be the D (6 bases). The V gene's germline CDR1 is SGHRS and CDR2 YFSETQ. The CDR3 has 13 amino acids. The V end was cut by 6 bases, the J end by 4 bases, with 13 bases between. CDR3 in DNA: TGCGCCAGCAACGACCTCAGGGGCACTGAAGCTTTCTTT. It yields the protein CASNDLRGTEAFF.

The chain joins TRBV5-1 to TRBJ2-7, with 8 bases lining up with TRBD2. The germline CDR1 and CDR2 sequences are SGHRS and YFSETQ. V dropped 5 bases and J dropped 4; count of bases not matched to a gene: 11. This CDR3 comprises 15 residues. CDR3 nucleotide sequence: TGCGCCAGCAGACTCGACAGCGGGGGATTATACGAGCAGTACTTC. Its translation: CASRLDSGGLYEQYF.

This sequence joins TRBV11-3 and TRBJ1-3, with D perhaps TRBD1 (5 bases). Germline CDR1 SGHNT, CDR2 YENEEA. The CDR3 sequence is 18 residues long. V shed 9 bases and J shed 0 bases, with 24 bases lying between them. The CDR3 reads CASQRFKGTDSSGNTIYF. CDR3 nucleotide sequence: TGTGCCAGTCAGAGGTTCAAGGGTACTGACAGCTCTGGAAACACCATATATTTT.

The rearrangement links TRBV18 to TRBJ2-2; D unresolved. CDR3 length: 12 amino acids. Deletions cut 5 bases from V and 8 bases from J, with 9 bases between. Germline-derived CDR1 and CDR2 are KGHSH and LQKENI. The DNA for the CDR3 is TGTGCCAGCTCATCCCCAGCGGGGGAGCTGTTTTTT. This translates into CASSSPAGELFF.

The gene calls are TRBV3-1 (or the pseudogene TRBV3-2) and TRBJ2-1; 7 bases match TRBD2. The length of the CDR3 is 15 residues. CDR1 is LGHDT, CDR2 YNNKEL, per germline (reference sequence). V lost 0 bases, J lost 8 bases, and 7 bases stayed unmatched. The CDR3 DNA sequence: TGTGCCAGCAGCCAAGACGGGAGGATTGTGGATGAGCAGTTCTTC. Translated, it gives CASSQDGRIVDEQFF.

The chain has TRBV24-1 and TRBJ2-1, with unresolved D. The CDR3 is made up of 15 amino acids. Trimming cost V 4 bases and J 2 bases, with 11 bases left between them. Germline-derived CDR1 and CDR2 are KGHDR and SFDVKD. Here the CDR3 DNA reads TGTGCCACCAGTGACCTGGAGCGACCCTACAATGAGCAGTTCTTC. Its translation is CATSDLERPYNEQFF.

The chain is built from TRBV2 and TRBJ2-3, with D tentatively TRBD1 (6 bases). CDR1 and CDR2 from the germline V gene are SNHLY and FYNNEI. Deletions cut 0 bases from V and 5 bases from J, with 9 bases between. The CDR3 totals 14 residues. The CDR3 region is CASSEAGTRDTQYF. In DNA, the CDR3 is TGTGCCAGCAGTGAAGCCGGGACAAGAGATACGCAGTATTTT.

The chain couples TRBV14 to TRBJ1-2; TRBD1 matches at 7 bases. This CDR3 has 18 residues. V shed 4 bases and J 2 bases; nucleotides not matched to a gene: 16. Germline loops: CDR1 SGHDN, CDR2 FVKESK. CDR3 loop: CASSPSTFVDRANYGYTF. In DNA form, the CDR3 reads TGTGCCAGCAGCCCCTCTACCTTCGTCGACAGGGCGAACTATGGCTACACCTTC.

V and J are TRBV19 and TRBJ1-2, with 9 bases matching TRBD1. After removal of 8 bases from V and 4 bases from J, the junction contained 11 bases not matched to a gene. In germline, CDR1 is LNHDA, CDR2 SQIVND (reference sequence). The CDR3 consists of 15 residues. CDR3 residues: CASQGDRGRSYGYTF. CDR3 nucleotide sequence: TGTGCCAGTCAAGGAGACAGGGGGAGATCCTATGGCTACACCTTC.

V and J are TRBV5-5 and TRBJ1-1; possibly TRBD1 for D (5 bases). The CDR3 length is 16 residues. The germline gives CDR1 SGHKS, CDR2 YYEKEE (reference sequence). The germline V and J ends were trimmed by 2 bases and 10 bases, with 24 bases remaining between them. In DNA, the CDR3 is TGTGCCAGCAGCTTTTTAGACAGCAGGGTTAACGGCGGAGCTTTCTTT. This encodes CASSFLDSRVNGGAFF. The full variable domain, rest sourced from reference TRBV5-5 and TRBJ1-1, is DAGVTQSPTHLIKTRGQQVTLRCSPISGHKSVSWYQQVLGQGPQFIFQYYEKEERGRGNFPDRFSARQFPNYSSELNVNALLLGDSALYLCASSFLDSRVNGGAFFGQGTRLTVV.

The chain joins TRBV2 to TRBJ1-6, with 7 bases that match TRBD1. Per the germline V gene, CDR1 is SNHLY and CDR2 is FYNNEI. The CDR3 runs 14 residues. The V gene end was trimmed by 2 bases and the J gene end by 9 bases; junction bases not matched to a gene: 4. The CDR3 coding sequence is TGTGCCAGCAGTGAAACAGGGGATGGTTCACCCCTCCACTTT. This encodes CASSETGDGSPLHF.

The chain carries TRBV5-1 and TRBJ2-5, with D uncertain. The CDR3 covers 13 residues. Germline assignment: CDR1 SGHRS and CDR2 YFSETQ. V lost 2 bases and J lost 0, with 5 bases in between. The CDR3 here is CASSFDYQETQYF. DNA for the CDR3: TGCGCCAGCAGCTTCGACTACCAAGAGACCCAGTACTTC.

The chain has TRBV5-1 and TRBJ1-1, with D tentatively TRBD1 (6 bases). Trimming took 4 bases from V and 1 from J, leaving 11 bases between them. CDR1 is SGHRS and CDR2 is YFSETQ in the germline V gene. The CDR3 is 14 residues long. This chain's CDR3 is CASSPGQKNTEAFF. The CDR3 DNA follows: TGCGCCAGCAGCCCCGGACAGAAGAACACTGAAGCTTTCTTT. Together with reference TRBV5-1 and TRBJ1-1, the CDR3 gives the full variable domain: KAGVTQTPRYLIKTRGQQVTLSCSPISGHRSVSWYQQTPGQGLQFLFEYFSETQRNKGNFPGRFSGRQFSNSRSEMNVSTLELGDSALYLCASSPGQKNTEAFFGQGTRLTVV.

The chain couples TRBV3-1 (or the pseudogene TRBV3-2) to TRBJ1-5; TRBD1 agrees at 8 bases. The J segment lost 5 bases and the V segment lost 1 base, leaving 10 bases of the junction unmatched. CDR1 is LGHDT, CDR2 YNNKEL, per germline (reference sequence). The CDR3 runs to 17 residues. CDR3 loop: CASSQGQGAKPYQPQHF. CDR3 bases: TGTGCCAGCAGCCAAGGGCAGGGGGCCAAGCCTTATCAGCCCCAGCATTTT.

This chain's CDR3 is CASSYVASGSLAKNIQYF. DNA of the CDR3: TGTGCCAGCAGTTACGTTGCTAGCGGGTCCCTAGCCAAAAACATTCAGTACTTC. V and J are TRBV6-2 or TRBV6-3 and TRBJ2-4, with TRBD2 matching 8 bases. The trim removed 2 bases at V and 0 bases at J, leaving 9 bases unmatched. CDR1 and CDR2 (germline): MNHEY, SVGEGT. The CDR3 has 18 amino acids.